Shown below are 30 T cell receptor beta chains from a single sample sequenced in a study of cytomegalovirus exposure and HLA in healthy donors. The data were produced by immunoSEQ multiplex PCR, yet TCRdb's version contains in-frame clones alone and is incomplete. The sample records about 220,000 clones, just under 90% being singletons. Material for sequencing was PBMCs. These receptor sequences come from a man aged 18 to 29 in good health and CMV-seronegative.

The J gene is TRBJ1-5, the V gene TRBV4-3, with a tentative D call TRBD1 (5 bases). The CDR3 loop spans 15 amino acids. Deletions cut 0 bases from V and 7 bases from J, with 13 bases between. Germline V gives CDR1 LGHNA, CDR2 YSLEER. This CDR3 is CASSQDRQGSQPQHF. CDR3 in DNA: TGCGCCAGCAGCCAAGATCGTCAGGGATCACAGCCCCAGCATTTT.

The rearrangement uses TRBV6-6 and TRBJ2-1; the D gene is possibly TRBD1 (6 bases). The CDR3 totals 11 residues. Germline values: CDR1 MNHNY, CDR2 SVGAGI (reference sequence). V was shortened by 8 bases and J by 6 bases, with 8 bases between the two germline ends. The CDR3 region has the DNA TGTGCCAGCGGGGGCATCAATGAGCAGTTCTTC. Amino acid sequence: CASGGINEQFF.

This clone was observed once. The rearrangement links TRBV5-1 to TRBJ1-4; TRBD1 might be the D (5 bases). The V gene's germline CDR1 is SGHRS and CDR2 YFSETQ. The ends were cut back, 4 bases at V and 8 bases at J, with 12 bases in the middle. This CDR3 contains 13 residues. The CDR3 is CASSAGGAEKLFF. Written as DNA, the CDR3 is TGCGCCAGCAGCGCGGGCGGGGCCGAAAAACTGTTTTTT.

The chain combines TRBV4-2 with TRBJ2-4; 11 bases map to TRBD1. Germline CDR1 LGHNA, CDR2 YNFKEQ. This CDR3 region has 13 residues. V gave up 4 bases and J gave up 9 bases; unmatched junction bases: 2. In nucleotides, the CDR3 is TGTGCCAGCAGCCGAGGACAGGGGGCCATTCAGTACTTC. Translated, it gives CASSRGQGAIQYF.

With regard to this clone: Other DNA sequences of this sample code for an identical CDR3. This chain joins TRBV7-9 and TRBJ2-7; D gene uncertain. Germline CDR1 SEHNR, CDR2 FQNEAQ (reference sequence). Trimming left V 2 bases short and J 3 bases short, with 8 bases between. CDR3 size: 13 residues. This chain's CDR3 is CASSLTGLYEQYF. DNA for the CDR3: TGTGCCAGCAGCTTAACCGGTCTCTACGAGCAGTACTTC.

J is TRBJ1-2 and V is TRBV19; 12 bases line up with TRBD1. Losses at the gene ends were 4 bases for V and 8 bases for J; bases not matched to a gene: 5. This CDR3 has 14 amino acids. In germline, CDR1 is LNHDA, CDR2 SQIVND (reference sequence). The CDR3 region is CASSTGQGARGYTF. The CDR3 coding sequence is TGTGCCAGTAGTACGGGACAGGGGGCGAGGGGCTACACCTTC.

The chain employs TRBV19 and TRBJ2-7; TRBD1 might be the D (5 bases). Trimming pared 7 bases from V and 2 bases from J, leaving 12 bases between. Germline values: CDR1 LNHDA, CDR2 SQIVND (reference sequence). The CDR3 runs to 13 residues. CDR3 sequence reads: CASKGQGAYEQYF. CDR3 DNA sequence: TGTGCCAGTAAGGGGCAGGGCGCCTACGAGCAGTACTTC.

The chain combines TRBV20-1 with TRBJ2-7, with a tentative D call TRBD1 (5 bases). Trimming shortened V by 4 bases and J by 6 bases, and 10 bases separated the two germline ends. This CDR3 spans 11 amino acids. Germline-derived CDR1 and CDR2 are DFQATT and SNEGSKA (reference sequence). CDR3 sequence (DNA): TGCAGTGCTAATCAGGGTTTCGAGCAGTACTTC. Translating it yields CSANQGFEQYF.

The rearrangement joins TRBV2 to TRBJ2-7; 7 bases map to TRBD1. The CDR3 loop spans 14 amino acids. The germline V gene encodes CDR1 SNHLY and CDR2 FYNNEI. V trimming: 2 bases; J trimming: 4 bases; junction bases outside the gene matches: 5. The CDR3 DNA sequence: TGTGCCAGCAGTGAATACAGGGGAGCTTACGAGCAGTACTTC. As protein: CASSEYRGAYEQYF.

V usage is TRBV29-1 and J usage is TRBJ2-3; D ambiguous. The CDR3 spans 14 residues. CDR1 SQVTM and CDR2 ANQGSEA come from the germline V gene. V lost 6 bases and J 0 bases, leaving 13 bases between the germline ends. The CDR3 DNA sequence: TGCAGCGTCTCCGGTGATACTAGCACAGATACGCAGTATTTT. Translated: CSVSGDTSTDTQYF.

V usage is TRBV27 and J usage is TRBJ2-1; no reliable D call. Germline V CDR1 and CDR2: MNHEY, SMNVEV (reference sequence). This CDR3 spans 16 amino acids. Deletions cut 4 bases from V and 0 bases from J, with 13 bases between. The CDR3 here is CASSSPDMSSYNEQFF. CDR3 DNA: TGTGCCAGCAGTTCGCCCGATATGAGCTCCTACAATGAGCAGTTCTTC.

This clone was picked up a small number of times. The chain couples TRBV5-4 to TRBJ1-2; D is ambiguous. Trimming removed 4 bases at V and 5 bases at J, with 12 bases between. The CDR3 is 13 amino acids. The germline CDR1 and CDR2 sequences are SGHNT and YYREEE (reference sequence). This chain's CDR3 is CASSKPGEYGYTF. CDR3 bases: TGTGCCAGCAGCAAACCGGGTGAATATGGCTACACCTTC.

This chain links TRBV30 with TRBJ2-7; D may be TRBD1 (5 bases). V was shortened by 2 bases and J by 6 bases, with 11 bases between the two germline ends. The V gene's germline CDR1 is GTSNPN and CDR2 SVGIG (reference sequence). This CDR3 is 12 amino acids long. The DNA of the CDR3 is TGTGCCTGGAGTTCTCAGGGTAGCGAGCAGTACTTC. It encodes CAWSSQGSEQYF.

The V and J genes are TRBV5-4 and TRBJ1-4; TRBD1 aligns across 7 bases. The trim removed 2 bases at V and 0 bases at J, leaving 4 bases unmatched. The CDR3 has 16 residues. The germline V gene encodes CDR1 SGHNT and CDR2 YYREEE (reference sequence). In DNA form, the CDR3 reads TGTGCCAGCAGCTTAAGGACAGGTTCAACTAATGAAAAACTGTTTTTT. Its protein is CASSLRTGSTNEKLFF.

This sequence joins TRBV5-1 and TRBJ2-3; D remains ambiguous. Trimming took 7 bases from V and 0 from J, leaving 15 bases between them. Germline-derived CDR1 and CDR2 are SGHRS and YFSETQ. CDR3 length equals 15 residues. CDR3 amino acids: CASSIRGASTDTQYF. The CDR3 DNA follows: TGCGCCAGCTCAATAAGAGGAGCTAGCACAGATACGCAGTATTTT.

The chain recombines TRBV29-1 with TRBJ2-7; maybe TRBD2 (6 bases). CDR1 is SQVTM and CDR2 is ANQGSEA in the germline V gene. There are 15 residues in the CDR3. The ends were cut back, 6 bases at V and 4 bases at J, with 22 bases in the middle. The CDR3 sequence is CSVAHGGLPSYEQYF. The CDR3 DNA reads TGCAGCGTCGCCCATGGGGGACTCCCATCTTACGAGCAGTACTTC.

This clone occurred once. The chain recombines TRBV5-5 with TRBJ1-6; D is ambiguous. V was pared by 6 bases and J by 4 bases, with 11 bases between. The CDR3 is 14 amino acids. Germline assignment: CDR1 SGHKS and CDR2 YYEKEE (reference sequence). CDR3 sequence: CASTQLEYNSPLHF. As DNA, the CDR3 is TGTGCCAGCACCCAACTGGAGTATAATTCACCCCTCCACTTT.

This clone was counted a single time. The rearrangement joins TRBV5-4 to TRBJ1-5, with D maybe TRBD1 (5 bases). V lost 0 bases and J 1 base, leaving 20 bases between the germline ends. CDR1 is SGHNT and CDR2 is YYREEE in the germline V gene (reference sequence). The CDR3 sequence is 19 residues long. The CDR3 nucleotides are TGTGCCAGCAGCTTGGGTTCGGTCAGGGCCCCTGGAAGCAATCAGCCCCAGCATTTT. Translating it yields CASSLGSVRAPGSNQPQHF.

CDR3 loop: CASSWGQGDYGYTF. CDR3 nucleotides: TGTGCCAGCAGTTGGGGACAGGGGGACTATGGCTACACCTTC. The gene calls are TRBV28 and TRBJ1-2; 11 bases match TRBD1. The germline V gene encodes CDR1 MDHEN and CDR2 SYDVKM. V dropped 4 bases and J dropped 3; count of bases not matched to a gene: 1. This CDR3 spans 14 amino acids.

This clone occurred a few times. V is TRBV18 and J is TRBJ2-7, with D perhaps TRBD1 (6 bases). Germline CDR1 and CDR2: KGHSH and LQKENI. The CDR3 has 17 amino acids. The V and J ends lost 6 bases and 4 bases respectively, with 25 bases between them. Here the CDR3 reads CASSLTGALQGLYEQYF. The CDR3 DNA is TGTGCCAGCTCCCTTACAGGAGCCTTACAGGGTCTTTACGAGCAGTACTTC.

This chain uses TRBV18 with TRBJ1-3; D not certain. Trimming left V 3 bases short and J 4 bases short, with 10 bases between. CDR3 length: 14 amino acids. Germline V gives CDR1 KGHSH, CDR2 LQKENI. The CDR3 DNA sequence: TGTGCCAGCTCACCTCCGGTAGCGGGAAACACCATATATTTT. It specifies CASSPPVAGNTIYF. The entire variable domain, with the rest obtained from reference TRBV18 and TRBJ1-3, is as follows: NAGVMQNPRHLVRRRGQEARLRCSPMKGHSHVYWYRQLPEEGLKFMVYLQKENIIDESGMPKERFSAEFPKEGPSILRIQQVVRGDSAAYFCASSPPVAGNTIYFGEGSWLTVV.

The CDR3 region is CAWGEAYGYTF. CDR3 nucleotide sequence: TGTGCCTGGGGGGAAGCCTATGGCTACACCTTC. The chain employs TRBV28 and TRBJ1-2, with D perhaps TRBD1 (5 bases). The germline V and J ends were trimmed by 11 bases and 4 bases, with 11 bases remaining between them. The CDR3 runs 11 residues. CDR1 is MDHEN, CDR2 SYDVKM, per germline.

The chain recombines TRBV7-2 with TRBJ2-2; no reliable D call. The CDR3 extends over 14 amino acids. Germline V CDR1 and CDR2: SGHTA, FQGNSA. V shed 5 bases and J shed 6 bases, with 13 bases lying between them. In DNA, the CDR3 is TGTGCCAGCAGCCCACTACACCGCCCCGGGGAGCTGTTTTTT. This codes for CASSPLHRPGELFF. Full variable domain (rest looked up from reference TRBV7-2 and TRBJ2-2): GAGVSQSPSNKVTEKGKDVELRCDPISGHTALYWYRQSLGQGLEFLIYFQGNSAPDKSGLPSDRFSAERTGGSVSTLTIQRTQQEDSAVYLCASSPLHRPGELFFGEGSRLTVL.

The chain couples TRBV7-9 to TRBJ1-1; D is perhaps TRBD1 (5 bases). This CDR3 contains 13 residues. Per the germline V gene, CDR1 is SEHNR and CDR2 is FQNEAQ (reference sequence). V gave up 1 base and J gave up 8 bases, with 11 bases separating them. Here the CDR3 DNA reads TGTGCCAGCAGCTTAGAAGCAGGGTCGGAAGCTTTCTTT. Translating it yields CASSLEAGSEAFF.

This clone showed up just once. The chain recombines TRBV5-8 with TRBJ2-1; 11 bases match TRBD1. The CDR3 has 15 residues. The V gene's germline CDR1 is SGHTS and CDR2 YDEGEE. J was trimmed by 4 bases and V by 5 bases; bases with no gene match: 5. Here the CDR3 reads CASRTGTGGYNEQFF. CDR3 coding DNA: TGTGCCAGCAGAACCGGGACAGGGGGATACAATGAGCAGTTCTTC.

The V gene is TRBV6-1, the J gene TRBJ2-1, with 14 bases that match TRBD2. Germline loops: CDR1 MNHNS, CDR2 SASEGT. CDR3 length: 17 residues. V gave up 4 bases and J gave up 9 bases; unmatched junction bases: 11. In DNA form, the CDR3 reads TGTGCCAGCAGTGGACTAGCGGGAGGGCCAAGCCTCGGTGAGCAGTTCTTC. It yields the protein CASSGLAGGPSLGEQFF.

The V gene is TRBV4-1, the J gene TRBJ2-2; 8 bases match TRBD2. The CDR3 covers 15 residues. Trimming removed 1 base from V and 3 bases from J; junction bases left unmatched: 1. The V gene's germline CDR1 is MGHRA and CDR2 YSYEKL. The CDR3 sequence: CASSQVAGYTGELFF. In nucleotides, the CDR3 is TGCGCCAGCAGCCAAGTAGCGGGGTACACCGGGGAGCTGTTTTTT.

The J gene is TRBJ1-4, the V gene TRBV7-2; D uncertain. Germline CDR1 is SGHTA and CDR2 is FQGNSA. The length of the CDR3 is 14 residues. Trimming left V 3 bases short and J 0 bases short, with 5 bases between. CDR3 sequence reads: CASSFSATNEKLFF. The CDR3 region has the DNA TGTGCCAGCAGCTTTTCCGCAACTAATGAAAAACTGTTTTTT.

This chain joins TRBV6-5 and TRBJ2-7; D may be TRBD1 (6 bases). Germline lookup yields CDR1 MNHEY and CDR2 SVGAGI. V lost 7 bases, J lost 9 bases, and 19 bases lay in between. This CDR3 contains 13 residues. CDR3 in DNA: TGTGCCAGCAAATCGGACAGTCCTCCGAGGCAGTACTTC. It is translated as CASKSDSPPRQYF.

The chain uses TRBV2 and TRBJ2-1, with D perhaps TRBD2 (5 bases). This CDR3 has 11 amino acids. Trimming cost V 7 bases and J 4 bases, with 5 bases left between them. Germline CDR1 is SNHLY and CDR2 is FYNNEI. The CDR3 sequence is CASTGYNEQFF. The CDR3, as DNA: TGTGCCAGCACGGGGTACAATGAGCAGTTCTTC.